This T cell receptor beta chain was observed in a study of CD8 T cells in ankylosing spondylitis. Study results and limitations: Clones linked to disease were reported to show significant enrichment in matched ankylosing spondylitis synovial fluid. Certain motif variants had earlier been reported in reactive arthritis synovial fluid and blood.

It was by quantitative 5'-RACE with molecular barcodes that TCR beta libraries were made. TCRdb called the 5' RACE reads again in MiXCR, with one record for every CDR3 protein. Found here are 200,000 or so distinct CDR3 sequences, approximately 12% of them singletons; the top ten hold 9.5% to 12%. Regarding this clonotype: Its antigen is not known.

V was shortened by 3 bases and J by 0 bases, with 11 bases between the two germline ends. This CDR3 is 16 amino acids long. The germline V gene encodes CDR1 MGHDK and CDR2 SYGVNS. The sequenced sample consisted of blood, either unsorted or a sorted T cell fraction (not recorded which). The chain links TRBV25-1 to TRBJ2-2; tentatively, D is TRBD2 (5 bases). The TCR originated in a female donor with ankylosing spondylitis or in good health (not recorded which). The CDR3 region has the DNA TGTGCCAGCAGTGATGGAGGTATTGCGAACACCGGGGAGCTGTTTTTT. As protein: CASSDGGIANTGELFF.